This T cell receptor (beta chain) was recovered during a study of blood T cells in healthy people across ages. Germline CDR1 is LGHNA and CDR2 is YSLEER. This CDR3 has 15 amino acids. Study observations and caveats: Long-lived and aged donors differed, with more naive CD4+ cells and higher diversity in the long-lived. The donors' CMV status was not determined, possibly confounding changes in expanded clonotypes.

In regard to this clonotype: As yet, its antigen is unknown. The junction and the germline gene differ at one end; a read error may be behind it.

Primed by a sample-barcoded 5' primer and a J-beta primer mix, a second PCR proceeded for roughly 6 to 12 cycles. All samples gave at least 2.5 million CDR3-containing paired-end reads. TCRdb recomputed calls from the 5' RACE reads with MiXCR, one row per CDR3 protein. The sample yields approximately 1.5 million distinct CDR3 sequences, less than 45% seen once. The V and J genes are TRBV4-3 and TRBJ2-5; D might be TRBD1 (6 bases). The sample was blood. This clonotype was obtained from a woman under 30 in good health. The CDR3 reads CASSTGTGSQETRYF. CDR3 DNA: TGCGCCAGCAGTACAGGGACGGGAAGCCAAGAGACCCGGTACTTC.